These 3 T cell receptor beta chains came from one sample sequenced in a study of T cell responses to AZD1222 COVID-19 vaccine. Profiling relied on immunoSEQ multiplex PCR, and the TCRdb table lists in-frame clones only, not all of them. The sample contains 70,000 to 80,000 clones, about three quarters of which appear only once. The sequencing used peripheral blood, collected 28 days after the second AZD1222 dose. The origin of the receptors is an adult who received the AZD1222 COVID-19 vaccine.

The V gene is TRBV27, the J gene TRBJ1-1, with a tentative D call TRBD1 (5 bases). V was cut by 3 bases and J by 0 bases, with 11 bases left in between. Germline CDR1 MNHEY, CDR2 SMNVEV (reference sequence). The CDR3 extends over 15 amino acids. For the CDR3, the DNA is TGTGCCAGCAGTTTTAGGACACCTTTGAACACTGAAGCTTTCTTT. Translation gives CASSFRTPLNTEAFF.

V and J are TRBV28 and TRBJ1-2, with TRBD1 identical over 7 bases. The CDR3 is 15 amino acids. Germline V CDR1 and CDR2: MDHEN, SYDVKM. V shed 2 bases and J 5 bases; nucleotides not matched to a gene: 8. The CDR3 reads CASSLPDDRVYGYTF. CDR3 in DNA: TGTGCCAGCAGTTTACCCGATGACAGGGTGTATGGCTACACCTTC.

This chain uses TRBV28 with TRBJ1-1; D perhaps matches TRBD1 (5 bases). V dropped 6 bases and J dropped 1 base, with 12 bases sitting between them. Germline V gene data show CDR1 as MDHEN and CDR2 as SYDVKM. CDR3 length equals 14 residues. The CDR3 bases are TGTGCCAGCAGCCGGGGACCTACGAACACTGAAGCTTTCTTT. Its protein product is CASSRGPTNTEAFF. The variable domain in full, with the rest retrieved from reference TRBV28 and TRBJ1-1, is DVKVTQSSRYLVKRTGEKVFLECVQDMDHENMFWYRQDPGLGLRLIYFSYDVKMKEKGDIPEGYSVSREKKERFSLILESASTNQTSMYLCASSRGPTNTEAFFGQGTRLTVV.